Listed below are T cell receptor beta chains from one sample, sequenced in a study of cytomegalovirus exposure and HLA in healthy donors. Repertoires were generated with immunoSEQ multiplex PCR, while TCRdb's copy carries only in-frame clones and drops some. The repertoire holds around 91,000 clones, with approximately 86% as singletons. The sample comprised PBMCs. The receptors were gathered from a man younger than 40 in good health and CMV-seropositive. CDR3s include the opening cysteine and the closing phenylalanine or tryptophan. The order of the fields is D gene, clone size, J gene, V gene, CDR3 DNA, CDR3 protein. A D gene is named only where the DNA matches it firmly. Clone sizes are given selectively: once, few, many, or a class where the clone is expanded.

D gene: TRBD1; clone size: -; J gene: TRBJ2-7; V gene: TRBV7-2; CDR3 DNA: TGTGCCAGCAGCCTGGACAGGGTCTACGAGCAGTACTTC; CDR3 protein: CASSLDRVYEQYF
D gene: -; clone size: -; J gene: TRBJ1-1; V gene: TRBV6-4; CDR3 DNA: TGTGCCAGCAGCCTAGATGGGAACACTGAAGCTTTCTTT; CDR3 protein: CASSLDGNTEAFF
D gene: TRBD1; clone size: -; J gene: TRBJ2-7; V gene: TRBV2; CDR3 DNA: TGTGCCAGCAGGGACAGGGGGAGCTCCTACGAGCAGTACTTC; CDR3 protein: CASRDRGSSYEQYF
D gene: -; clone size: -; J gene: TRBJ2-2; V gene: TRBV5-1; CDR3 DNA: TGCGCCAGCCGAGAGACTAAAGAGAACACCGGGGAGCTGTTTTTT; CDR3 protein: CASRETKENTGELFF
D gene: TRBD2; clone size: -; J gene: TRBJ2-2; V gene: TRBV7-6; CDR3 DNA: TGTGCCAGCAGCTTAATAGCGGGAGGGCCTGGGGTTGCCGGGGAGCTGTTTTTT; CDR3 protein: CASSLIAGGPGVAGELFF
D gene: TRBD1; clone size: -; J gene: TRBJ1-1; V gene: TRBV10-3; CDR3 DNA: TGTGCCATCAGTGAGGTACCGGGACAGGGTAAAACTGAAGCTTTCTTT; CDR3 protein: CAISEVPGQGKTEAFF
D gene: TRBD1; clone size: -; J gene: TRBJ1-4; V gene: TRBV10-3; CDR3 DNA: TGTGCCATCAGCATAAACCCCGGGACAGGGGCTAATGAAAAACTGTTTTTT; CDR3 protein: CAISINPGTGANEKLFF
D gene: TRBD2; clone size: -; J gene: TRBJ2-1; V gene: TRBV4-1; CDR3 DNA: TGCGCCAGCAGCCAAGAGTCGAGCGGGAGCTACTACAATGAGCAGTTCTTC; CDR3 protein: CASSQESSGSYYNEQFF
D gene: TRBD2; clone size: -; J gene: TRBJ2-3; V gene: TRBV27; CDR3 DNA: TGTGCCAGCAGGGGGACTAGCGGCACAGATACGCAGTATTTT; CDR3 protein: CASRGTSGTDTQYF
D gene: TRBD1; clone size: -; J gene: TRBJ1-2; V gene: TRBV7-8; CDR3 DNA: TGTGCCAGCAGCAGAGGGACAGGGGATGGGTATGGCTACACCTTC; CDR3 protein: CASSRGTGDGYGYTF
D gene: -; clone size: -; J gene: TRBJ1-1; V gene: TRBV7-9; CDR3 DNA: TGTGCCAGCAGCAGCACAGCTGAAGCTTTCTTT; CDR3 protein: CASSSTAEAFF
D gene: -; clone size: once; J gene: TRBJ2-2; V gene: TRBV5-1; CDR3 DNA: TGCGCCAGCAGCTTGGGGGCGTTGGGGGCAGGAACCGGGGAGCTGTTTTTT; CDR3 protein: CASSLGALGAGTGELFF
D gene: -; clone size: -; J gene: TRBJ2-2; V gene: TRBV2; CDR3 DNA: TGTGCCAGCAGGATTAGAAACACCGGGGAGCTGTTTTTT; CDR3 protein: CASRIRNTGELFF
D gene: -; clone size: -; J gene: TRBJ1-2; V gene: TRBV28; CDR3 DNA: TGTGCCAGCAGGGAAGGAGTTAGCCATGGCTACACCTTC; CDR3 protein: CASREGVSHGYTF
D gene: -; clone size: -; J gene: TRBJ1-5; V gene: TRBV27; CDR3 DNA: TGTGCCAGCAGTTTATCGCTAGTTAGCAATCAGCCCCAGCATTTT; CDR3 protein: CASSLSLVSNQPQHF
D gene: -; clone size: -; J gene: TRBJ2-2; V gene: TRBV6-4; CDR3 DNA: TGTGCCAGCAGTTCGGCCGGGGAGCTGTTTTTT; CDR3 protein: CASSSAGELFF
D gene: -; clone size: -; J gene: TRBJ2-7; V gene: TRBV27; CDR3 DNA: TGTGCCAGCAGTTTCTTAGCGGCGGAGGGCCTCTACGAGCAGTACTTC; CDR3 protein: CASSFLAAEGLYEQYF
D gene: -; clone size: -; J gene: TRBJ1-1; V gene: TRBV6-6; CDR3 DNA: TGTGCCAGCAGCCGAGGGACATCAAACACTGAAGCTTTCTTT; CDR3 protein: CASSRGTSNTEAFF
D gene: TRBD1; clone size: -; J gene: TRBJ1-1; V gene: TRBV29-1; CDR3 DNA: TGCAGCGTTGAAGCCCGGACAGGGGGCACTGAAGCTTTCTTT; CDR3 protein: CSVEARTGGTEAFF
D gene: TRBD1; clone size: -; J gene: TRBJ1-2; V gene: TRBV9; CDR3 DNA: TGTGCCAGCAGCCCGGGACAGGGGGCCGGCTACACCTTC; CDR3 protein: CASSPGQGAGYTF
D gene: -; clone size: -; J gene: TRBJ2-3; V gene: TRBV10-3; CDR3 DNA: TGTGCCATCAGATCGGGACAAAGTGGTACAGATACGCAGTATTTT; CDR3 protein: CAIRSGQSGTDTQYF
D gene: -; clone size: -; J gene: TRBJ2-5; V gene: TRBV30; CDR3 DNA: TGTGCCTGGGCCCCCTACGGGGAGACCCAGTACTTC; CDR3 protein: CAWAPYGETQYF
D gene: TRBD2; clone size: -; J gene: TRBJ2-7; V gene: TRBV6-5; CDR3 DNA: TGTGCCAGCAAATTGCGGGGGTCTGGTTTGTACGAGCAGTACTTC; CDR3 protein: CASKLRGSGLYEQYF
D gene: TRBD2; clone size: -; J gene: TRBJ2-7; V gene: TRBV5-1; CDR3 DNA: TGCGCCAGCAGCTTGGCCAGAAGCGGGAGGGTGGGGGAGCAGTACTTC; CDR3 protein: CASSLARSGRVGEQYF
D gene: TRBD1; clone size: -; J gene: TRBJ2-3; V gene: TRBV28; CDR3 DNA: TGTGCCAGCAGTCGGCCCTTGGGACAGATCACAGATACGCAGTATTTT; CDR3 protein: CASSRPLGQITDTQYF
D gene: -; clone size: -; J gene: TRBJ2-3; V gene: TRBV19; CDR3 DNA: TGTGCCAGTAGTCCCCGGGAACGTACGCAGTATTTT; CDR3 protein: CASSPRERTQYF
D gene: -; clone size: -; J gene: TRBJ2-7; V gene: TRBV9; CDR3 DNA: TGTGCCAGCAGCGTAGGGGACACCCCCTACGAGCAGTACTTC; CDR3 protein: CASSVGDTPYEQYF
D gene: -; clone size: few; J gene: TRBJ1-1; V gene: TRBV4-2; CDR3 DNA: TGTGCCAGCAGCCAAGTCGACACTGAAGCTTTCTTT; CDR3 protein: CASSQVDTEAFF
D gene: TRBD1; clone size: -; J gene: TRBJ1-1; V gene: TRBV5-1; CDR3 DNA: TGCGCCAGCACCCAAGGGACAGGGGATATGAACACTGAAGCTTTCTTT; CDR3 protein: CASTQGTGDMNTEAFF
D gene: -; clone size: -; J gene: TRBJ2-4; V gene: TRBV4-2; CDR3 DNA: TGTGCCAGCAGCCAAGACCCTAATACCAAAAACATTCAGTACTTC; CDR3 protein: CASSQDPNTKNIQYF
D gene: -; clone size: once; J gene: TRBJ2-1; V gene: TRBV7-2; CDR3 DNA: TGTGCCAGCAGCTTAATCGGATTCGGGGATGAGCAGTTCTTC; CDR3 protein: CASSLIGFGDEQFF
D gene: -; clone size: -; J gene: TRBJ1-1; V gene: TRBV19; CDR3 DNA: TGTGCCAGTAGTATAATGGGACAGAACACTGAAGCTTTCTTT; CDR3 protein: CASSIMGQNTEAFF
D gene: TRBD2; clone size: -; J gene: TRBJ2-3; V gene: TRBV7-6; CDR3 DNA: TGTGCCAGCAGCTTAACTAGCGGGAGCCTATTCACAGATACGCAGTATTTT; CDR3 protein: CASSLTSGSLFTDTQYF
D gene: TRBD1; clone size: -; J gene: TRBJ2-2; V gene: TRBV2; CDR3 DNA: TGTGCCAGCAGCCCACAGGGGCCTGCCGCGAACACCGGGGAGCTGTTTTTT; CDR3 protein: CASSPQGPAANTGELFF
D gene: TRBD2; clone size: once; J gene: TRBJ2-1; V gene: TRBV7-8; CDR3 DNA: TGTGCCAGCAGCTTAGTCGGTGCTGGGGGACTAGAGCAGTTCTTC; CDR3 protein: CASSLVGAGGLEQFF
D gene: -; clone size: -; J gene: TRBJ2-3; V gene: TRBV6-5; CDR3 DNA: TGTGCCAGCACGCAGGGTTGGACAGATACGCAGTATTTT; CDR3 protein: CASTQGWTDTQYF
D gene: TRBD1; clone size: -; J gene: TRBJ2-7; V gene: TRBV5-1; CDR3 DNA: TGCGCCAGCAGCGCCAAGACAGGGAATGAGTACGAGCAGTACTTC; CDR3 protein: CASSAKTGNEYEQYF
D gene: TRBD1; clone size: few; J gene: TRBJ2-3; V gene: TRBV6-1; CDR3 DNA: TGTGCCAGCAGCCCGGGACAGGGGGCAGATACGCAGTATTTT; CDR3 protein: CASSPGQGADTQYF
D gene: -; clone size: -; J gene: TRBJ2-6; V gene: TRBV7-3; CDR3 DNA: TGTGCCAGCAGCTTAGGAACAGCCTCTGGGGCCAACGTCCTGACTTTC; CDR3 protein: CASSLGTASGANVLTF
D gene: -; clone size: -; J gene: TRBJ2-7; V gene: TRBV19; CDR3 DNA: TGTGCCAGTCGGGGTGGGTCCTACGAGCAGTACTTC; CDR3 protein: CASRGGSYEQYF
D gene: TRBD1; clone size: -; J gene: TRBJ2-7; V gene: TRBV28; CDR3 DNA: TGTGCCAGCAGTCGCTATCAGGGGGCGGACTACGAGCAGTACTTC; CDR3 protein: CASSRYQGADYEQYF
D gene: -; clone size: -; J gene: TRBJ1-1; V gene: TRBV27; CDR3 DNA: TGTGCCACCGGGACTCCGGGCTACACTGAAGCTTTCTTT; CDR3 protein: CATGTPGYTEAFF